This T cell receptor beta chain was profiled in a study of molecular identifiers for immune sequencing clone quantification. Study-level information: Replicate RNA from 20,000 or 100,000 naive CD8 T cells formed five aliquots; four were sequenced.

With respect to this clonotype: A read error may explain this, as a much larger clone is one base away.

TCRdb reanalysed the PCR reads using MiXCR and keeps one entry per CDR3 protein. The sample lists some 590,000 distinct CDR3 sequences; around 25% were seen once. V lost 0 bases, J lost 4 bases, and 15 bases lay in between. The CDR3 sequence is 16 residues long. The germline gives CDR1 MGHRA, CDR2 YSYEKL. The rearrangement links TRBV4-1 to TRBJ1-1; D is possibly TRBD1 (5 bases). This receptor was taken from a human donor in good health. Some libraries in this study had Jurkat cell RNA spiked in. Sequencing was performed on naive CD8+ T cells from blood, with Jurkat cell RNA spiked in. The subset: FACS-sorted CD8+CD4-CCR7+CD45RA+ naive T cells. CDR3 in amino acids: CASSQDRPWGGTEAFF. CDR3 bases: TGCGCCAGCAGCCAAGATAGGCCTTGGGGCGGCACTGAAGCTTTCTTT.